This T cell receptor (beta chain) came from a study of blood T cells in healthy people across ages. Background on the study: Template switching captured about one barcoded beta molecule per two T cells. Findings and caveats of the study: Estimates based on one million T cells were treated as lower bounds.

Remarks on this clonotype: Its antigen is currently unknown.

Alongside a J-beta primer mix, a sample-barcoded 5' primer served in a second PCR lasting about 6 to 11 cycles. TCRdb re-called the 5' RACE reads with MiXCR, one entry per CDR3 protein. The sample has 1.5 million to 1.8 million distinct CDR3 sequences, 40% to 45% seen once. The germline V gene has CDR1 MNHEY and CDR2 SVGEGT. The CDR3 contains 16 residues. Trimming cost V 0 bases and J 0 bases, with 12 bases left between them. Peripheral blood was drawn, roughly 10 milliliters per donor. Material: blood. The clonotype was recovered from a woman aged 18-30 years in good health. The genes are TRBV6-2 or TRBV6-3 and TRBJ2-7, with a tentative D call TRBD2 (6 bases). CDR3: CASSYSGTLSSYEQYF. The CDR3, as DNA: TGTGCCAGCAGTTACTCGGGGACTTTGAGCTCCTACGAGCAGTACTTC.